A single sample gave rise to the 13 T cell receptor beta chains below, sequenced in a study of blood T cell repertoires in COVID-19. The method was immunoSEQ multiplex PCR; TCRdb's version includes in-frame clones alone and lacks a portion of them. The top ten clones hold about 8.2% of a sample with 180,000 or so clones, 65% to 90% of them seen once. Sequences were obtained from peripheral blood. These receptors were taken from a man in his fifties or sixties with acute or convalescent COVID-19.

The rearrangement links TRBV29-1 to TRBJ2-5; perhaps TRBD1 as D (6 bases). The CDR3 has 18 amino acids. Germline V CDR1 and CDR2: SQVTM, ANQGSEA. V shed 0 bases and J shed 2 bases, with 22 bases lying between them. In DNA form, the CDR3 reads TGCAGCGTTGAAGATCTAGCCATGCTCCAGGGGTCACAAGAGACCCAGTACTTC. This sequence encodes CSVEDLAMLQGSQETQYF.

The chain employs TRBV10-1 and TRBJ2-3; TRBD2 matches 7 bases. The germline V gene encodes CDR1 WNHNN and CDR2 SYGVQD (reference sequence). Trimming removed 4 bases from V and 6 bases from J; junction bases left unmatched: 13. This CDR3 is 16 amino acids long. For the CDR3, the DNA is TGCGCCAGCAGTGTCGGCGCGGGAGTAGTCTCCGATACGCAGTATTTT. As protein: CASSVGAGVVSDTQYF.

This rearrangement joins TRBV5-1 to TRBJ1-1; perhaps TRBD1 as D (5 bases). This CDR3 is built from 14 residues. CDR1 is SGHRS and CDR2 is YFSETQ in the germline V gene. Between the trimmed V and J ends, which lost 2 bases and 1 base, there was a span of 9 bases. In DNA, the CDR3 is TGCGCCAGCAGCTTCCTCACAGGGAACACTGAAGCTTTCTTT. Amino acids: CASSFLTGNTEAFF. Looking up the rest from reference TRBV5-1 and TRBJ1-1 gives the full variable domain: KAGVTQTPRYLIKTRGQQVTLSCSPISGHRSVSWYQQTPGQGLQFLFEYFSETQRNKGNFPGRFSGRQFSNSRSEMNVSTLELGDSALYLCASSFLTGNTEAFFGQGTRLTVV.

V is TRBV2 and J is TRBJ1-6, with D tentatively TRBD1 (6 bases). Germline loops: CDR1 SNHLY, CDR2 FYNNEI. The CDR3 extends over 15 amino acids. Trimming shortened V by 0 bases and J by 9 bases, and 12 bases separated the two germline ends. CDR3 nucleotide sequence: TGTGCCAGCAGTGAAGCGCCAGGGGTAGGTTCACCCCTCCACTTT. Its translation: CASSEAPGVGSPLHF.

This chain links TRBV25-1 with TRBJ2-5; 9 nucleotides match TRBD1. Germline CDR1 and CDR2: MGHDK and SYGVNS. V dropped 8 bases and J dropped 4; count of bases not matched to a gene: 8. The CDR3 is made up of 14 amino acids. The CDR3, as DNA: TGTGCCAGCCAGTCCGGGACAGGGACAGAGACCCAGTACTTC. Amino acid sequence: CASQSGTGTETQYF.

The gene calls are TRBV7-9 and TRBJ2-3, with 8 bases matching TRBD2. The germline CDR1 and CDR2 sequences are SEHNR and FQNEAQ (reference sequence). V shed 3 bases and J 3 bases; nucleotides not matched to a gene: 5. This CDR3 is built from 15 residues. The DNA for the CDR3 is TGTGCCAGCAGCTTCAGGGCGGGAGGAACAGATACGCAGTATTTT. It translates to CASSFRAGGTDTQYF.

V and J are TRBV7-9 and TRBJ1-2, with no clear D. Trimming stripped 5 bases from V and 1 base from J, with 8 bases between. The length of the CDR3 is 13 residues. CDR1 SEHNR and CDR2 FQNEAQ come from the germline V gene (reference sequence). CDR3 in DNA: TGTGCCAGCAGCCCCATCAGTAACTATGGCTACACCTTC. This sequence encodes CASSPISNYGYTF.

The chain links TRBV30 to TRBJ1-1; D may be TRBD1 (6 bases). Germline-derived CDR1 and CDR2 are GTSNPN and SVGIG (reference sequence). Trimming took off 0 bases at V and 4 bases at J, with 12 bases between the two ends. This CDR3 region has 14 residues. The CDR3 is CAWSVQGGGTEAFF. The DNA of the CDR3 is TGTGCCTGGAGTGTACAAGGGGGGGGCACTGAAGCTTTCTTT. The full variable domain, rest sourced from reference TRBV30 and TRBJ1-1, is SQTIHQWPATLVQPVGSPLSLECTVEGTSNPNLYWYRQAAGRGLQLLFYSVGIGQISSEVPQNLSASRPQDRQFILSSKKLLLSDSGFYLCAWSVQGGGTEAFFGQGTRLTVV.

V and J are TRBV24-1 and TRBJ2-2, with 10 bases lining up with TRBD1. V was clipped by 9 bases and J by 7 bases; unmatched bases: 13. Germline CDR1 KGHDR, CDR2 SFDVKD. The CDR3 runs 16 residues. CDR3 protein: CATSEPGQGPFGELFF. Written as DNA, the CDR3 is TGTGCCACCTCCGAACCGGGACAGGGGCCCTTCGGGGAGCTGTTTTTT.

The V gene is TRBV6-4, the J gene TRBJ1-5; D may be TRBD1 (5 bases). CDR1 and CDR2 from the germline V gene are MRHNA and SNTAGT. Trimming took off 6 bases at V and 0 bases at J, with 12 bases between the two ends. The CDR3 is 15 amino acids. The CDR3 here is CASSLDSLSNQPQHF. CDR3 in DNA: TGTGCCAGCAGCCTTGACAGTCTTAGCAATCAGCCCCAGCATTTT.

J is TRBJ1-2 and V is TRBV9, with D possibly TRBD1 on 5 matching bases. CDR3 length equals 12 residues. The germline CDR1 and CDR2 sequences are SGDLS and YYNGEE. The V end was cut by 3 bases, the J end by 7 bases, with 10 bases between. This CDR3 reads CASSGQWSGYTF. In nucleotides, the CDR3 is TGTGCCAGCAGCGGACAGTGGAGTGGCTACACCTTC.

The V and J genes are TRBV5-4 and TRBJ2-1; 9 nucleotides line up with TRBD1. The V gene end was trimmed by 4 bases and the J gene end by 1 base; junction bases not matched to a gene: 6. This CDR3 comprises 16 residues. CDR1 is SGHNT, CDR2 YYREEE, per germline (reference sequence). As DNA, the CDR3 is TGTGCCAGCAGCCAATACAGGGGGCTTTCCTACAATGAGCAGTTCTTC. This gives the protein CASSQYRGLSYNEQFF.

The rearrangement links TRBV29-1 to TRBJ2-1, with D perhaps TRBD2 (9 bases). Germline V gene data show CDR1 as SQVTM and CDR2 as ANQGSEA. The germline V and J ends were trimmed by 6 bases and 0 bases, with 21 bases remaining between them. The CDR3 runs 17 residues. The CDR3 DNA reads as TGCAGCGTACAGGGGGAATCTAGCGGGGTCTCCTACAATGAGCAGTTCTTC. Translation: CSVQGESSGVSYNEQFF.